This is a list of T cell receptor beta chains from one sample in a study of early T cells in non-severe SARS-CoV-2 infection. TCRdb used MiXCR to reprocess the 5' RACE reads, holding one entry per CDR3 protein. The sample has tens of thousands of distinct CDR3 sequences; about 5.6% are singletons. The sequenced sample consisted of whole blood. The origin of the receptors is an adult who was a healthcare worker with PCR-confirmed SARS-CoV-2 infection or an uninfected control (not recorded which). Both conserved end residues are part of each CDR3. Each record gives: CDR3 DNA, CDR3 protein, J gene, CDR3 length, V gene, clone size, D gene. A D gene is named only where the DNA matches it firmly. Not every row has a clone size; where given, it reads once, few, many or a size class.

TGCGCCAGCAGCCAAGAAGGAACGGGGGCGCGAACTGAAGCTTTCTTT CASSQEGTGARTEAFF TRBJ1-1 16 TRBV4-1 many .
TGTGCCAGCAGGCCGGGGGGATCTGGGGCCAACGTCCTGACTTTC CASRPGGSGANVLTF TRBJ2-6 15 TRBV25-1 many TRBD2
TGTGCCAGCAGCTTTAGCGGGACCGCATTCACAGATACGCAGTATTTT CASSFSGTAFTDTQYF TRBJ2-3 16 TRBV9 many TRBD2
TGTGCCAGCAGCCCGAGACAGGGGGTTTACGAGCAGTACTTC CASSPRQGVYEQYF TRBJ2-7 14 TRBV7-2 . TRBD1
TGTGCCAGCAGCTTAGTCTTTTCGGCCAGCCAAGAGACCCAGTACTTC CASSLVFSASQETQYF TRBJ2-5 16 TRBV7-7 many .
TGTGCCAGCAGCCCGCTAGATACGCAGTATTTT CASSPLDTQYF TRBJ2-3 11 TRBV7-2 . .
TGTGCCAGCAGTGAATCAGGGGCGAAGGGGGCCAACGTCCTGACTTTC CASSESGAKGANVLTF TRBJ2-6 16 TRBV25-1 many .
TGCGCCAGCAGCCCCATTCCGGGACAGACCCACGAGCAGTACTTC CASSPIPGQTHEQYF TRBJ2-7 15 TRBV5-1 many TRBD1
TGTGCCAGCTCACCCAATACGAGGGAGACCCAGTACTTC CASSPNTRETQYF TRBJ2-5 13 TRBV18 many .
TGTGCCAGCAGCCCGATGGCGGCAGGGAGTGAAAAACTGTTTTTT CASSPMAAGSEKLFF TRBJ1-4 15 TRBV6-2/TRBV6-3 few .
TGTGCCAGCAGCTTAGTGGGCGGGAGGGTCTCCTACGAGCAGTACTTC CASSLVGGRVSYEQYF TRBJ2-7 16 TRBV7-8 many TRBD2
TGTGCCAGCAACTTGGCCATCTGGACAGACTACACCGGGGAGCTGTTTTTT CASNLAIWTDYTGELFF TRBJ2-2 17 TRBV5-5 . .
TGCGCCAGCAGCTTGGGGGCGGCAAGCTACAATGAGCAGTTCTTC CASSLGAASYNEQFF TRBJ2-1 15 TRBV5-1 many .
TGCAGCACAGACAGTGGGCAATCCAACTACAATGAGCAGTTCTTC CSTDSGQSNYNEQFF TRBJ2-1 15 TRBV29-1 many .
TGTGCCAGCAGCCTACGACGGGAGGGATTAACTCGGCAGTTCTTC CASSLRREGLTRQFF TRBJ2-1 15 TRBV7-9 many TRBD2
TGTGCCAACCAAACACGTCGGCGGTCTAATTCACCCCTCCACTTT CANQTRRRSNSPLHF TRBJ1-6 15 TRBV6-4 many .
TGTGCCAGCAGTGAGAATGAGCAGTTCTTC CASSENEQFF TRBJ2-1 10 TRBV2 many .
TGTGCCAGCAGCCCCGCCCCCTACGAGCAGTACTTC CASSPAPYEQYF TRBJ2-7 12 TRBV3-1 . .